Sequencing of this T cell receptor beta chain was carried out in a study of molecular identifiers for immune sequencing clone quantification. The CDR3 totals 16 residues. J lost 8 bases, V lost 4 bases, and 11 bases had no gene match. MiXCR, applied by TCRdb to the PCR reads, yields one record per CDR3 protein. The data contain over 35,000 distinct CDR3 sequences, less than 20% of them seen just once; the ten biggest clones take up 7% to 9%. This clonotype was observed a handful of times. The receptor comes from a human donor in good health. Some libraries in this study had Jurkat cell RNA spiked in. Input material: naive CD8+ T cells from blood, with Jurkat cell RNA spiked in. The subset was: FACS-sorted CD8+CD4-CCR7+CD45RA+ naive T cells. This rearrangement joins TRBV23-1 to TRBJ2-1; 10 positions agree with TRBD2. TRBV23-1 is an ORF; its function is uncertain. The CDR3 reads CASSLDSPGLAYEQFF. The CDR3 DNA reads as TGCGCCAGCAGTCTCGACAGTCCGGGACTAGCGTATGAGCAGTTCTTC.